The TCR beta chain under discussion was sequenced for a study of blood T cell dynamics during melanoma immunotherapy. Overall study: Patients with metastatic melanoma got pembrolizumab or nivolumab-ipilimumab as first-line care.

Findings of the study overall: Unlike progressors, later disease-control patients had W3 repertoires gaining clonality or diversity.

The CDR3 is made up of 16 amino acids. Germline loops: CDR1 LNHDA, CDR2 SQIVND (reference sequence). V shed 1 base and J 3 bases; nucleotides not matched to a gene: 7. The time point denotes: week 3, after first cycle of checkpoint inhibitor. About this clone: What it binds is not known.

Each bulk PBMC sample had around 360 ng DNA loaded. Sequencing used immunoSEQ multiplex PCR; TCRdb keeps in-frame clones, though not all of them. The sample lists about 11,000 clones, about four fifths seen once, with 20% to 25% in the top ten. The chain has TRBV19 and TRBJ2-7; 9 bases line up with TRBD1. The TCR was taken from a human donor with melanoma. This sample comprised blood, obtained from a patient treated with checkpoint blockade. Written as DNA, the CDR3 is TGTGCCAGTAGTATAGTGTTGACAGGGGGATTCTACGAGCAGTACTTC. It encodes CASSIVLTGGFYEQYF.